This TCR beta chain was profiled in a study of T-cell reconstitution after alpha-beta-depleted transplantation in children. For TCRbeta, the library was prepared with unique molecular identifiers. TCRdb fed the PCR reads into MiXCR, producing one record per CDR3 protein. The table has 600,000 or so distinct CDR3 sequences, roughly 24% seen once. Broader study findings: Expanded clones from the graft, numbering several hundred, reportedly supplied alpha-beta T cells about two months after transplant. One year after transplant, T-cell counts and diversity came mostly from newly produced T cells.

V shed 6 bases and J 2 bases; nucleotides not matched to a gene: 4. This CDR3 has 14 amino acids. Germline-derived CDR1 and CDR2 are MNHEY and SVGAGI. Details on this clonotype: Its target is unknown.

The origin of this receptor is a boy under two years old who had a stem cell transplant for acute myeloid leukemia, so the T cells may come from the graft donor. J is TRBJ2-5 and V is TRBV6-5; TRBD2 matches 9 bases. The sample was PBMCs, mostly from graft donor cells, taken 360 days after TCRalphabeta/CD19-depleted stem cell transplant. CDR3 in amino acids: CASRLAGEQETQYF. Written as DNA, the CDR3 is TGTGCCAGCAGATTAGCGGGGGAACAAGAGACCCAGTACTTC.